The next 9 T cell receptor beta chains were all read from a single sample in a study of Graves' ophthalmopathy and Graves' hyperthyroidism. As the template, RNA transcripts were used to amplify TCR beta CDR3 regions. First-round RT-PCR with HTBI primers preceded a second-round multiplex PCR. TCRdb reanalysed the multiplex PCR reads using MiXCR and keeps one entry per CDR3 protein. The repertoire holds roughly 500,000 distinct CDR3 sequences, with roughly 14% as singletons. Sample: blood. Source of these receptors: a woman aged 25-40 years with Graves' ophthalmopathy.

This clonotype was seen repeatedly, ten times or more. V is TRBV19 and J is TRBJ2-7; TRBD1 agrees at 10 bases. Germline loops: CDR1 LNHDA, CDR2 SQIVND (reference sequence). V was pared by 5 bases and J by 3 bases, with 7 bases of the junction left unmatched. This CDR3 contains 15 residues. CDR3 amino acids: CASSSGTGVLYEQYF. In DNA, the CDR3 is TGTGCCAGTAGTTCTGGGACAGGGGTACTCTACGAGCAGTACTTC.

V gene TRBV7-3 combines with J gene TRBJ2-7, with D possibly being TRBD1 (7 bases). V lost 4 bases and J lost 1, with 14 bases in between. The CDR3 is 15 residues long. Germline CDR1 SGHTA, CDR2 FQGTGA. The CDR3 loop is CASSSQGGASYEQYF. The CDR3, as DNA: TGTGCCAGCAGCTCTCAGGGGGGCGCATCCTACGAGCAGTACTTC. Looking up the rest from reference TRBV7-3 and TRBJ2-7 gives the full variable domain: GAGVSQTPSNKVTEKGKYVELRCDPISGHTALYWYRQSLGQGPEFLIYFQGTGAADDSGLPNDRFFAVRPEGSVSTLKIQRTERGDSAVYLCASSSQGGASYEQYFGPGTRLTVT.

The chain links TRBV27 to TRBJ1-2, with 10 bases identical to TRBD1. The CDR3 is made up of 14 amino acids. Germline V CDR1 and CDR2: MNHEY, SMNVEV (reference sequence). The ends lost 0 bases at V and 8 bases at J; junction bases unmatched: 3. The DNA for the CDR3 is TGTGCCAGCAGTTTATCGGGGACAGGGGTCGGCTACACCTTC. It encodes CASSLSGTGVGYTF.

This clonotype was detected ten times or more. The chain uses TRBV20-1 and TRBJ1-5; 7 nucleotides match TRBD1. The trim removed 0 bases at V and 7 bases at J, leaving 9 bases unmatched. CDR3 size: 15 residues. CDR1 and CDR2 (germline): DFQATT, SNEGSKA (reference sequence). CDR3 sequence (DNA): TGCAGTGCTAGAGATAACACAGGGGAGTCCCAGCCCCAGCATTTT. As protein: CSARDNTGESQPQHF.

The chain employs TRBV19 and TRBJ2-7; D perhaps matches TRBD2 (6 bases). Germline V lookup: CDR1 LNHDA, CDR2 SQIVND (reference sequence). The CDR3 contains 16 residues. V gave up 4 bases and J gave up 1 base, with 17 bases separating them. CDR3 in amino acids: CASSKGGADESYEQYF. CDR3 bases: TGTGCCAGTAGTAAGGGAGGAGCGGATGAATCCTACGAGCAGTACTTC. Full variable domain (rest looked up from reference TRBV19 and TRBJ2-7): DGGITQSPKYLFRKEGQNVTLSCEQNLNHDAMYWYRQDPGQGLRLIYYSQIVNDFQKGDIAEGYSVSREKKESFPLTVTSAQKNPTAFYLCASSKGGADESYEQYFGPGTRLTVT.

This clonotype has a count of ten or more. The CDR3 region is CASSPSTRRTGELFF. The CDR3 DNA reads as TGTGCCAGTAGTCCGTCGACTAGGCGAACCGGGGAGCTGTTTTTT. The chain recombines TRBV19 with TRBJ2-2; D is possibly TRBD2 (6 bases). The CDR3 runs 15 residues. The ends were cut back, 5 bases at V and 5 bases at J, with 15 bases in the middle. In germline, CDR1 is LNHDA, CDR2 SQIVND (reference sequence).

The table lists this clonotype with many counts. The chain links TRBV27 to TRBJ2-7, with TRBD1 as a possible D gene (7 bases). The CDR3 covers 14 residues. Deletions cut 2 bases from V and 4 bases from J, with 12 bases between. In germline, CDR1 is MNHEY, CDR2 SMNVEV (reference sequence). CDR3 in amino acids: CASSLQGGEYEQYF. In nucleotides, the CDR3 is TGTGCCAGCAGTTTACAGGGGGGAGAATACGAGCAGTACTTC.

Ten or more counts support this clonotype. The rearrangement links TRBV7-9 to TRBJ1-1; D is undetermined. The germline gives CDR1 SEHNR, CDR2 FQNEAQ (reference sequence). The CDR3 runs 13 residues. Between the trimmed V and J ends, which lost 5 bases and 0 bases, there was a span of 7 bases. CDR3 sequence (DNA): TGTGCCAGCAGCCGAGGCGTGAACACTGAAGCTTTCTTT. It codes for CASSRGVNTEAFF.

V gene TRBV30 combines with J gene TRBJ2-7, with unresolved D. There are 13 residues in the CDR3. The V gene's germline CDR1 is GTSNPN and CDR2 SVGIG (reference sequence). Trimming stripped 4 bases from V and 3 bases from J, with 13 bases between. The CDR3 DNA reads TGTGCCTGGAAAGGGAAGGGCATCTACGAGCAGTACTTC. The encoded protein is CAWKGKGIYEQYF.